Presented here are 18 T cell receptor beta chains from one specimen sequenced in a study of blood T cell repertoires in COVID-19. The method was immunoSEQ multiplex PCR; TCRdb's version includes in-frame clones alone and lacks a portion of them. This table has about 270,000 clones, about 91% appearing once. Sequencing was performed on PBMCs or T cells enriched from blood (not recorded which). These receptors were collected from a man between 35 and 55 years old who had been exposed to COVID-19.

The chain has TRBV27 and TRBJ1-2; tentatively, D is TRBD1 (6 bases). Between the trimmed V and J ends, which lost 3 bases and 5 bases, there was a span of 25 bases. Germline CDR1 MNHEY, CDR2 SMNVEV (reference sequence). This CDR3 has 18 residues. CDR3 nucleotide sequence: TGTGCCAGCAGTTTCGTGGCAGGGGATCGTCGAGTGTGGTATGGCTACACCTTC. Translating gives CASSFVAGDRRVWYGYTF.

The V gene is TRBV5-1, the J gene TRBJ2-5; a weak D match, TRBD1 (6 bases). The CDR3 is 13 amino acids. The V and J ends lost 0 bases and 3 bases respectively, with 6 bases between them. Per the germline V gene, CDR1 is SGHRS and CDR2 is YFSETQ. The CDR3 loop is CASSLEGEETQYF. As DNA, the CDR3 is TGCGCCAGCAGCTTGGAGGGGGAAGAGACCCAGTACTTC.

This chain connects TRBV2 to TRBJ2-7, with D unclear. CDR1 is SNHLY and CDR2 is FYNNEI in the germline V gene. The CDR3 is made up of 14 amino acids. The ends were cut back, 5 bases at V and 1 base at J, with 12 bases in the middle. Written as DNA, the CDR3 is TGTGCCAGCAGTTCGCGGTATTTATCCTACGAGCAGTACTTC. It encodes CASSSRYLSYEQYF.

The chain has TRBV30 and TRBJ1-2; no clear D. The CDR3 is made up of 15 amino acids. Trimming removed 3 bases at V and 5 bases at J, with 19 bases between. Germline V gives CDR1 GTSNPN, CDR2 SVGIG (reference sequence). CDR3 nucleotides: TGTGCCTGGAGCCAAACACGCGGTAGTTTATATGGCTACACCTTC. This translates into CAWSQTRGSLYGYTF.

This clone came up once. Here the CDR3 DNA reads TGTGCAAGTCGCTCGGGAGGGTCGGGACAGAGCTCCTACGAGCAGTACTTC. Encoded protein: CASRSGGSGQSSYEQYF. The chain employs TRBV12-2 and TRBJ2-7; no DNA check was done on the table's D call, TRBD2. TRBV12-2 is described as a pseudogene. The CDR3 has 17 residues.

V usage is TRBV3-1 (or the pseudogene TRBV3-2) and J usage is TRBJ2-7, with 7 bases aligning to TRBD2. V trimming: 6 bases; J trimming: 0 bases; junction bases outside the gene matches: 5. CDR3 length: 14 amino acids. The V gene's germline CDR1 is LGHDT and CDR2 YNNKEL (reference sequence). CDR3 nucleotides: TGTGCCAGCAGTCCTGGACTAGGCTCCTACGAGCAGTACTTC. Amino acid sequence: CASSPGLGSYEQYF.

The CDR3 protein is CASSGRSGVNQPQHF. The DNA of the CDR3 is TGTGCCAGCAGTGGGCGCTCAGGTGTCAATCAGCCCCAGCATTTT. This sequence joins TRBV2 and TRBJ1-5, with unresolved D. The CDR3 extends over 15 amino acids. V gave up 4 bases and J gave up 3 bases, with 13 bases separating them. Looked up from germline, CDR1 is SNHLY and CDR2 is FYNNEI.

Only a few counts were recorded for this clone. This rearrangement joins TRBV9 to TRBJ2-5, with 9 bases aligning to TRBD2. The CDR3 spans 15 residues. V was pared by 1 base and J by 1 base, with 2 bases of the junction left unmatched. Germline V gene data show CDR1 as SGDLS and CDR2 as YYNGEE. The DNA of the CDR3 is TGTGCCAGCAGCGTATCTAGCGGGGTCCAAGAGACCCAGTACTTC. As protein: CASSVSSGVQETQYF.

This chain links TRBV4-2 with TRBJ1-1; 7 bases fit TRBD1. The CDR3 spans 13 residues. CDR1 LGHNA and CDR2 YNFKEQ come from the germline V gene. J was trimmed by 8 bases and V by 0 bases; bases with no gene match: 3. In nucleotides, the CDR3 is TGTGCCAGCAGCCAAGATTCAGGGGGGGAAGCTTTCTTT. The encoded protein is CASSQDSGGEAFF.

The genes are TRBV9 and TRBJ2-7; D is possibly TRBD1 (6 bases). Deletions cut 3 bases from V and 7 bases from J, with 20 bases between. CDR3 length equals 15 residues. Per the germline V gene, CDR1 is SGDLS and CDR2 is YYNGEE. This chain's CDR3 is CASSAYPGHGQEQYF. The DNA of the CDR3 is TGTGCCAGCAGCGCCTATCCGGGACACGGCCAAGAGCAGTACTTC.

J is TRBJ1-3 and V is TRBV7-9; tentatively, D is TRBD1 (5 bases). V was pared by 6 bases and J by 2 bases, with 11 bases between. The CDR3 is made up of 14 amino acids. CDR1 and CDR2 (germline): SEHNR, FQNEAQ (reference sequence). CDR3 sequence reads: CASRSGVAGNTIYF. The CDR3 nucleotides are TGTGCCAGCAGATCGGGGGTTGCTGGAAACACCATATATTTT.

The table lists this clone with a count of one. The chain links TRBV18 to TRBJ2-2, with D possibly being TRBD2 (5 bases). V was cut by 6 bases and J by 4 bases, with 24 bases left in between. Germline-derived CDR1 and CDR2 are KGHSH and LQKENI. CDR3 size: 18 residues. CDR3 residues: CASSQFDTRSMSTGELFF. As DNA, the CDR3 is TGTGCCAGCTCCCAGTTCGACACTAGATCAATGAGCACCGGGGAGCTGTTTTTT. Filled out from reference TRBV18 and TRBJ2-2, the complete variable domain reads NAGVMQNPRHLVRRRGQEARLRCSPMKGHSHVYWYRQLPEEGLKFMVYLQKENIIDESGMPKERFSAEFPKEGPSILRIQQVVRGDSAAYFCASSQFDTRSMSTGELFFGEGSRLTVL.

The chain couples TRBV6-1 to TRBJ2-3; D may be TRBD2 (6 bases). The CDR3 has 16 residues. Trimming took 2 bases from V and 2 from J, leaving 14 bases between them. From germline, CDR1 is MNHNS and CDR2 SASEGT. CDR3 protein: CASSESTGALTDTQYF. CDR3 nucleotide sequence: TGTGCCAGCAGTGAATCGACGGGAGCCCTCACAGATACGCAGTATTTT.

This chain uses TRBV20-1 with TRBJ1-4; possibly TRBD1 for D (6 bases). Germline lookup yields CDR1 DFQATT and CDR2 SNEGSKA (reference sequence). Trimming shortened V by 3 bases and J by 5 bases, and 7 bases separated the two germline ends. This CDR3 is built from 12 residues. CDR3 loop: CSASRGNEKLFF. DNA of the CDR3: TGCAGTGCTAGTAGGGGGAATGAAAAACTGTTTTTT.

This sequence joins TRBV5-5 and TRBJ2-3; 7 bases map to TRBD2. Looked up from germline, CDR1 is SGHKS and CDR2 is YYEKEE (reference sequence). The V gene end was trimmed by 4 bases and the J gene end by 7 bases; junction bases not matched to a gene: 18. The CDR3 has 17 amino acids. CDR3 in DNA: TGTGCCAGCAGCACGAGGGCAGGGAGGGAATCTGCCAATACGCAGTATTTT. It encodes CASSTRAGRESANTQYF. The variable domain in full, with the rest retrieved from reference TRBV5-5 and TRBJ2-3, is DAGVTQSPTHLIKTRGQQVTLRCSPISGHKSVSWYQQVLGQGPQFIFQYYEKEERGRGNFPDRFSARQFPNYSSELNVNALLLGDSALYLCASSTRAGRESANTQYFGPGTRLTVL.

The chain employs TRBV14 and TRBJ2-2; 9 positions agree with TRBD1. J was trimmed by 2 bases and V by 4 bases; bases with no gene match: 2. The CDR3 runs 15 residues. Germline assignment: CDR1 SGHDN and CDR2 FVKESK. This CDR3 is CASSLTGGNTGELFF. The CDR3, as DNA: TGTGCCAGCAGCCTGACAGGGGGTAACACCGGGGAGCTGTTTTTT.

This chain joins TRBV27 and TRBJ1-5, with 8 bases fitting TRBD1. The CDR3 spans 14 residues. The V gene's germline CDR1 is MNHEY and CDR2 SMNVEV (reference sequence). The ends lost 6 bases at V and 6 bases at J; junction bases unmatched: 7. The CDR3: CASSQGTGIQPQHF. The DNA of the CDR3 is TGTGCCAGCAGCCAAGGGACAGGCATTCAGCCCCAGCATTTT.

The sample holds one count of this clone. The V and J genes are TRBV7-2 and TRBJ2-3, with D possibly TRBD2 on 5 matching bases. Trimming took 6 bases from V and 0 from J, leaving 13 bases between them. CDR1 and CDR2 from the germline V gene are SGHTA and FQGNSA. CDR3 length: 15 amino acids. The chain's CDR3 is CASSRTAPSTDTQYF. The DNA of the CDR3 is TGTGCCAGCAGTCGGACTGCCCCTAGCACAGATACGCAGTATTTT.